This TCR beta chain was captured by sequencing in a study of identical twins. The table lists this clonotype with a few counts. Healthy Caucasians made up all donors. After template switching added a universal primer site, the resulting cDNA carried unique molecular identifiers. MiXCR, run by TCRdb on the 5' RACE reads, gives a single entry per CDR3 protein. The sample shows approximately 630,000 distinct CDR3 sequences, under 8.5% of them seen only once. From germline, CDR1 is LGHDT and CDR2 YNNKEL (reference sequence). The CDR3 is made up of 14 amino acids. Trimming pared 8 bases from V and 6 bases from J, leaving 17 bases between. These records were also assigned to another study, of yellow fever vaccine responses in identical twins.

The sequencing input was PBMCs. The chain links TRBV3-1 to TRBJ2-1; D possibly corresponds to TRBD2 (6 bases). This clonotype originated in a woman aged 18-29 years in good health. This CDR3 is CASARGWDFNEQFF. In nucleotides, the CDR3 is TGTGCCAGCGCGCGTGGGTGGGACTTCAATGAGCAGTTCTTC.